These T cell receptor beta chains were read from a single sample in a study of T cell responses to AZD1222 COVID-19 vaccine. Assay: immunoSEQ multiplex PCR; the TCRdb copy retains only in-frame clones and omits some. The repertoire includes over 100,000 clones, 89% of them detected once, and 5% to 7.5% sits in the top ten. The sample here was peripheral blood, taken on day 0 of AZD1222 vaccination. These receptors were taken from an adult in good health. CDR3s include the opening cysteine and the closing phenylalanine or tryptophan. The order of the fields is clone size, D gene, J gene, V gene, CDR3 protein, CDR3 DNA. D genes are given only for firm matches. Clone size is not always given. Where it is, it says once, few, many or a class for expanded clones.

clone size: once
D gene: NA
J gene: TRBJ1-3
V gene: TRBV3-1/TRBV3-2
CDR3 protein: CASSSDLWALGPQVIYF
CDR3 DNA: TGTGCCAGCAGCTCGGACTTGTGGGCGCTTGGGCCACAGGTCATATATTTT

clone size: NA
D gene: NA
J gene: TRBJ1-6
V gene: TRBV6-5
CDR3 protein: CASIGTLYNSPLHF
CDR3 DNA: TGTGCCAGTATCGGGACCCTCTATAATTCACCCCTCCACTTT

clone size: NA
D gene: NA
J gene: TRBJ1-1
V gene: TRBV30
CDR3 protein: CAWSVLSGNTEAFF
CDR3 DNA: TGTGCCTGGAGTGTACTATCAGGGAACACTGAAGCTTTCTTT

clone size: NA
D gene: TRBD1
J gene: TRBJ1-1
V gene: TRBV29-1
CDR3 protein: CSVNSDRGLSEAFF
CDR3 DNA: TGCAGCGTAAATTCGGACAGGGGGCTATCTGAAGCTTTCTTT

clone size: NA
D gene: NA
J gene: TRBJ1-2
V gene: TRBV3-1/TRBV3-2
CDR3 protein: CASSQGVAYGYTF
CDR3 DNA: TGTGCCAGCAGCCAGGGGGTGGCTTATGGCTACACCTTC

clone size: NA
D gene: NA
J gene: TRBJ1-2
V gene: TRBV25-1
CDR3 protein: CASSVPGYGYTF
CDR3 DNA: TGTGCCAGCAGTGTTCCGGGATATGGCTACACCTTC

clone size: NA
D gene: TRBD1
J gene: TRBJ2-6
V gene: TRBV7-9
CDR3 protein: CASSHLGQYSGANVLTF
CDR3 DNA: TGTGCCAGCAGCCATTTGGGACAGTACTCTGGGGCCAACGTCCTGACTTTC

clone size: NA
D gene: NA
J gene: TRBJ2-2
V gene: TRBV11-3
CDR3 protein: CASSLEENTGELFF
CDR3 DNA: TGTGCCAGCAGCTTGGAGGAGAACACCGGGGAGCTGTTTTTT

clone size: NA
D gene: NA
J gene: TRBJ2-2
V gene: TRBV27
CDR3 protein: CATAKGLHGELFF
CDR3 DNA: TGTGCCACCGCCAAGGGTCTTCACGGGGAGCTGTTTTTT

clone size: few
D gene: NA
J gene: TRBJ1-3
V gene: TRBV7-3
CDR3 protein: CASSLHPPDNSGNTIYF
CDR3 DNA: TGTGCCAGCAGCTTACACCCGCCGGACAACTCTGGAAACACCATATATTTT

clone size: NA
D gene: TRBD2
J gene: TRBJ2-3
V gene: TRBV12-5
CDR3 protein: CASGFGTSGGGSTDTQYF
CDR3 DNA: TGTGCTAGTGGTTTCGGGACTAGCGGGGGCGGAAGCACAGATACGCAGTATTTT

clone size: NA
D gene: NA
J gene: TRBJ1-2
V gene: TRBV27
CDR3 protein: CASSLGGVDYGYTF
CDR3 DNA: TGTGCCAGCAGTTTAGGGGGGGTGGACTATGGCTACACCTTC

clone size: NA
D gene: TRBD1
J gene: TRBJ1-3
V gene: TRBV6-5
CDR3 protein: CASSDRERGNTIYF
CDR3 DNA: TGTGCCAGCAGCGACAGGGAAAGGGGAAACACCATATATTTT

clone size: NA
D gene: NA
J gene: TRBJ1-6
V gene: TRBV2
CDR3 protein: CASSVARDNSPLHF
CDR3 DNA: TGTGCCAGCAGTGTAGCTAGGGATAATTCACCCCTCCACTTT

clone size: once
D gene: NA
J gene: TRBJ1-2
V gene: TRBV6-6
CDR3 protein: CASSYEGRGGYGYTF
CDR3 DNA: TGTGCCAGCAGTTACGAGGGGAGAGGGGGCTATGGCTACACCTTC

clone size: NA
D gene: NA
J gene: TRBJ1-2
V gene: TRBV7-9
CDR3 protein: CASSLWESRYGYTF
CDR3 DNA: TGTGCCAGCAGCTTATGGGAGTCTCGGTATGGCTACACCTTC

clone size: NA
D gene: NA
J gene: TRBJ1-2
V gene: TRBV7-9
CDR3 protein: CALKEGYTAASYGYTF
CDR3 DNA: TGTGCCTTGAAAGAGGGGTATACGGCGGCTTCCTATGGCTACACCTTC

clone size: few
D gene: NA
J gene: TRBJ1-1
V gene: TRBV13
CDR3 protein: CASGDGGGVSNTEAFF
CDR3 DNA: TGTGCCAGCGGGGATGGGGGCGGGGTTTCCAACACTGAAGCTTTCTTT

clone size: NA
D gene: TRBD2
J gene: TRBJ2-3
V gene: TRBV5-6
CDR3 protein: CASSLRGLAGGRTDTQYF
CDR3 DNA: TGTGCCAGCAGCTTGAGGGGACTAGCGGGGGGCCGCACAGATACGCAGTATTTT

clone size: NA
D gene: TRBD1
J gene: TRBJ2-7
V gene: TRBV7-9
CDR3 protein: CASSAGTGGGYEQYF
CDR3 DNA: TGTGCCAGCAGCGCAGGGACAGGGGGCGGGTACGAGCAGTACTTC

clone size: few
D gene: TRBD2
J gene: TRBJ2-5
V gene: TRBV5-1
CDR3 protein: CASSLGSGGAAVIQETQYF
CDR3 DNA: TGCGCCAGCAGCTTGGGTAGCGGGGGGGCCGCGGTTATTCAAGAGACCCAGTACTTC

clone size: NA
D gene: TRBD2
J gene: TRBJ2-1
V gene: TRBV6-2/TRBV6-3
CDR3 protein: CASSTGLAGYNEQFF
CDR3 DNA: TGTGCCAGCAGCACCGGGCTAGCGGGTTACAATGAGCAGTTCTTC

clone size: many
D gene: TRBD1
J gene: TRBJ2-7
V gene: TRBV11-3
CDR3 protein: CASSDQTGGEQYF
CDR3 DNA: TGTGCCAGCAGCGACCAAACAGGGGGAGAGCAGTACTTC

clone size: NA
D gene: TRBD1
J gene: TRBJ2-5
V gene: TRBV5-1
CDR3 protein: CASSWGQGIETQYF
CDR3 DNA: TGCGCCAGCAGCTGGGGACAGGGGATAGAGACCCAGTACTTC

clone size: few
D gene: NA
J gene: TRBJ2-7
V gene: TRBV14
CDR3 protein: CASAHGAGPYEQYF
CDR3 DNA: TGTGCCAGCGCTCATGGGGCAGGGCCCTACGAGCAGTACTTC

clone size: NA
D gene: NA
J gene: TRBJ1-2
V gene: TRBV10-3
CDR3 protein: CAITPDSNYGYTF
CDR3 DNA: TGTGCCATCACCCCCGACAGCAACTATGGCTACACCTTC

clone size: NA
D gene: NA
J gene: TRBJ1-1
V gene: TRBV7-8
CDR3 protein: CASSWSGQLNTEAFF
CDR3 DNA: TGTGCCAGCAGCTGGTCAGGACAGCTGAACACTGAAGCTTTCTTT

clone size: NA
D gene: NA
J gene: TRBJ2-5
V gene: TRBV2
CDR3 protein: CASREGQTSTYF
CDR3 DNA: TGTGCCAGCAGGGAAGGACAGACATCGACGTACTTC

clone size: NA
D gene: TRBD2
J gene: TRBJ2-1
V gene: TRBV4-2
CDR3 protein: CASSQSTSGGYNEQFF
CDR3 DNA: TGTGCCAGCAGCCAATCTACTAGCGGGGGGTACAATGAGCAGTTCTTC

clone size: NA
D gene: NA
J gene: TRBJ1-3
V gene: TRBV23-1
CDR3 protein: CASSQYPTVSGNTIYF
CDR3 DNA: TGCGCCAGCAGTCAATATCCCACCGTCTCTGGAAACACCATATATTTT

clone size: NA
D gene: TRBD2
J gene: TRBJ2-7
V gene: TRBV10-3
CDR3 protein: CAISGVDYEQYF
CDR3 DNA: TGTGCCATTAGCGGGGTTGACTACGAGCAGTACTTC

clone size: NA
D gene: TRBD2
J gene: TRBJ2-5
V gene: TRBV4-1
CDR3 protein: CASSQGGGAETQYF
CDR3 DNA: TGCGCCAGCAGCCAAGGCGGGGGGGCCGAGACCCAGTACTTC

clone size: few
D gene: NA
J gene: TRBJ1-3
V gene: TRBV6-5
CDR3 protein: CASSYSLPGNTIYF
CDR3 DNA: TGTGCCAGCAGTTACTCCCTTCCTGGAAACACCATATATTTT

clone size: NA
D gene: NA
J gene: TRBJ2-3
V gene: TRBV25-1
CDR3 protein: CASSALETDTQYF
CDR3 DNA: TGTGCCAGCAGTGCACTAGAGACAGATACGCAGTATTTT

clone size: NA
D gene: NA
J gene: TRBJ1-5
V gene: TRBV4-1
CDR3 protein: CASSQKGGNQPQHF
CDR3 DNA: TGCGCCAGCAGCCAGAAGGGGGGTAATCAGCCCCAGCATTTT

clone size: NA
D gene: TRBD1
J gene: TRBJ1-1
V gene: TRBV7-9
CDR3 protein: CASSGTTGIIAEAFF
CDR3 DNA: TGTGCCAGCAGCGGGACGACAGGGATAATCGCTGAAGCTTTCTTT

clone size: once
D gene: NA
J gene: TRBJ1-1
V gene: TRBV4-3
CDR3 protein: CASSQETVIVTATTEAFF
CDR3 DNA: TGCGCCAGCAGCCAAGAGACTGTTATTGTGACAGCGACTACTGAAGCTTTCTTT